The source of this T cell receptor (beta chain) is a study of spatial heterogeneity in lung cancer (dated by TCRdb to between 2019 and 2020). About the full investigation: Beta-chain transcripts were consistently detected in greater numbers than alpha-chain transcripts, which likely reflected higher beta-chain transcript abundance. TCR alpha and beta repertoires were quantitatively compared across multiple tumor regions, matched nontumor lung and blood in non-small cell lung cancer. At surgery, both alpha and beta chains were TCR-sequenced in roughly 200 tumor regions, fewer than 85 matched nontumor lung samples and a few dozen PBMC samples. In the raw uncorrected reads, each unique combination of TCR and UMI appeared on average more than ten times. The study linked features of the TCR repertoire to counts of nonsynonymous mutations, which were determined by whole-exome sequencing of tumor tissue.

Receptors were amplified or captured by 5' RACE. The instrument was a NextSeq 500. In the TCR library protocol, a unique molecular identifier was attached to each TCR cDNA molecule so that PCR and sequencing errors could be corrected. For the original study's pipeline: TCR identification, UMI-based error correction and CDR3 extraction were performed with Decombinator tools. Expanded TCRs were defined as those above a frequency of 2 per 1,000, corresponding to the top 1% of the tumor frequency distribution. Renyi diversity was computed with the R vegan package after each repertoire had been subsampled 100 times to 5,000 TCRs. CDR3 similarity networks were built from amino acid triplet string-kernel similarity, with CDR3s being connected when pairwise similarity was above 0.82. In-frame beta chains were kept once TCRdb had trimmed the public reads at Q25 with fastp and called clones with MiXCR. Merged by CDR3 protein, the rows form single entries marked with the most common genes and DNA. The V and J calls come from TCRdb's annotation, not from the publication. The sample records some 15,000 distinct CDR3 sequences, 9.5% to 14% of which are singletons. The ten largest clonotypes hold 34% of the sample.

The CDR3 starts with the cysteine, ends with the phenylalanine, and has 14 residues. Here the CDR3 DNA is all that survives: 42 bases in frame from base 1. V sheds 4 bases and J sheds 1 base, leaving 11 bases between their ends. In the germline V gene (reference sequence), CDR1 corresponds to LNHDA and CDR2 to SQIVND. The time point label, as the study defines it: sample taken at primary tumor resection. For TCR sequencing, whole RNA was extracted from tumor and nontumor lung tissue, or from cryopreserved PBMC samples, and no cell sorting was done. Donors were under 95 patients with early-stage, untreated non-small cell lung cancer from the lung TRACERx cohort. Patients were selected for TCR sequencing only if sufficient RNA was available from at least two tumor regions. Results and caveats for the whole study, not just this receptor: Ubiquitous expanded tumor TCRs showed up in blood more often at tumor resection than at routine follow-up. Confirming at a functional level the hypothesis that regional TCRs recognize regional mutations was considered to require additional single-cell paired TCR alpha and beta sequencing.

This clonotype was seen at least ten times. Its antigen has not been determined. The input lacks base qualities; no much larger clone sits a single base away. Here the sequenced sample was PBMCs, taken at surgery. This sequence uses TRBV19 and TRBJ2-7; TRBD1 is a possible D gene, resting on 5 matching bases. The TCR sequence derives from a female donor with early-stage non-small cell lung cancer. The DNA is TGTGCCAGTAGTACCCGATCAGGGTCCTACGAGCAGTACTTC. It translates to CASSTRSGSYEQYF.